Listed here is a single T cell receptor (beta chain). This clonotype was seen more than once but under ten times. The specificity of this receptor is unknown. No base quality values were provided; no much bigger clone lies one nucleotide off. Sequencing relied on an Illumina MiSeq. Clones were called with MiXCR by TCRdb after fastp trimmed the public reads at Q25, and only in-frame beta chains were retained. For every CDR3 protein sequence, its rows merge into one entry that carries the most common genes and DNA. For this sample the table gives 9,300 or so distinct CDR3 sequences, of which about a sixth were detected only once. The top ten clones comprise over 1.5% of the sample. The sample comes from a study of liver allograft versus peripheral blood T cells (dated by TCRdb to 2020 to 2021). With regard to the full study: In liver transplant recipients, the study looked at T cell receptor repertoires in the peripheral blood and set them against the repertoires found within the transplanted livers. Overall results and qualifications from the work: According to the report, the T cell receptor repertoires detected in peripheral blood were different from the repertoires found inside liver allografts.

The CDR3 has 16 amino acids, counting the end cysteine and phenylalanine. The only DNA kept is the CDR3, 48 bases in frame from the first base. Looking up the germline V gene (reference sequence) yields CDR1 LGHDT and CDR2 YNNKEL. Unmatched junction bases come to 9, with V trimmed by 0 bases and J by 5 bases. This receptor was taken from a human patient who had a liver transplant. Once a transplant has taken place, some T cells may be donor derived. The sequence is built from TRBV3-1 and TRBJ1-2; 7 bases in the middle match TRBD1. The DNA sequence follows: TGTGCCAGCAGCCAAGAAGGTGAGGGGGCAGGGTATGGCTACACCTTC. Translated, it gives CASSQEGEGAGYGYTF.